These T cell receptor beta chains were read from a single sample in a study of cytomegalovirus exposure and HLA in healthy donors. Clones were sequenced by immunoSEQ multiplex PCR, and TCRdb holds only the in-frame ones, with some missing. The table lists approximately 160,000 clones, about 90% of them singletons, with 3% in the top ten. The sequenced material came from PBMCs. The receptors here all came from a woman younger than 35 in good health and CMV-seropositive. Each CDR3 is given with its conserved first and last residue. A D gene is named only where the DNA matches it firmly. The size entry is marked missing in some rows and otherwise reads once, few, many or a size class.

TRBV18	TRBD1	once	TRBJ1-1	CASSPGQTAEAFF	TGTGCCAGCTCACCGGGACAGACTGCTGAAGCTTTCTTT
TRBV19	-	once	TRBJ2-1	CASSIDRGRSYNEQFF	TGTGCCAGTAGTATAGACAGGGGTCGCTCCTACAATGAGCAGTTCTTC
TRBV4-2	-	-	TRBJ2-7	CASSLEGTGSSYEQYF	TGTGCCAGCAGCCTTGAAGGGACTGGGAGCTCCTACGAGCAGTACTTC
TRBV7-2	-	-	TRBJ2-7	CASSLVGLTSYEQYF	TGTGCCAGCAGCTTAGTCGGTCTTACCTCCTACGAGCAGTACTTC
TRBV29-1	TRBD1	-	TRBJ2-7	CSVRTGGHYEQYF	TGCAGCGTTCGGACAGGGGGCCACTACGAGCAGTACTTC
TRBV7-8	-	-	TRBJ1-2	CATQPGGAGWLNYGYTF	TGTGCCACCCAACCGGGGGGGGCAGGTTGGCTTAACTATGGCTACACCTTC
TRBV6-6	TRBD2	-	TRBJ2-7	CASSFTSGSVEQYF	TGTGCCAGCAGTTTCACTAGCGGGAGCGTCGAGCAGTACTTC
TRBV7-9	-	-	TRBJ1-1	CASSFGDRMNTEAFF	TGTGCCAGCAGCTTTGGAGACAGAATGAACACTGAAGCTTTCTTT
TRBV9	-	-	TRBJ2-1	CASSVDGDEQFF	TGTGCCAGCAGCGTAGATGGAGATGAGCAGTTCTTC
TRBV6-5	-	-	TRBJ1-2	CASSTPGTSNYGYTF	TGTGCCAGCAGTACCCCCGGGACATCTAACTATGGCTACACCTTC
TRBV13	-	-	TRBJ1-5	CASSLGPRNQPQHF	TGTGCCAGCAGCTTAGGTCCCAGGAATCAGCCCCAGCATTTT
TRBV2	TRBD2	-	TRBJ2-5	CASSYPGGNRQETQYF	TGTGCCAGCAGCTATCCCGGGGGGAACCGCCAAGAGACCCAGTACTTC
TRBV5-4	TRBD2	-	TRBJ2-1	CASSLGGRAPYNEQFF	TGTGCCAGCAGCTTGGGCGGGAGGGCACCTTACAATGAGCAGTTCTTC
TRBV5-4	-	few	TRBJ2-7	CASSLNEGGEQYF	TGTGCCAGCAGCTTGAACGAGGGAGGCGAGCAGTACTTC
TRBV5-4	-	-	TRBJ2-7	CASSLGPLRSYEQYF	TGTGCCAGCAGCTTGGGCCCCCTCCGGTCCTACGAGCAGTACTTC
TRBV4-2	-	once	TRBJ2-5	CASSQDRAGETQYF	TGTGCCAGCAGCCAAGACCGCGCGGGCGAGACCCAGTACTTC
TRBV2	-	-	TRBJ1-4	CASKGTFLVKLFF	TGTGCCAGCAAGGGGACATTCCTTGTAAAACTGTTTTTT
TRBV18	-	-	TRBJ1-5	CASSPPGVARNEPQHF	TGTGCCAGCTCACCGCCAGGGGTGGCCCGGAATGAGCCCCAGCATTTT
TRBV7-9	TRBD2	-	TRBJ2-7	CASRSGETYEQYF	TGTGCCAGCAGGAGCGGGGAGACCTACGAGCAGTACTTC
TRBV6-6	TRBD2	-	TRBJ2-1	CASTPTSGGFNEQFF	TGTGCCAGCACCCCGACTAGCGGGGGGTTTAATGAGCAGTTCTTC
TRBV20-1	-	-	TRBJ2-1	CSASKYNEQFF	TGCAGTGCTAGTAAATACAATGAGCAGTTCTTC
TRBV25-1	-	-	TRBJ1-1	CASSESGNTEAFF	TGTGCCAGCAGTGAATCCGGGAACACTGAAGCTTTCTTT
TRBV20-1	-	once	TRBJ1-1	CSAPGPAFF	TGCAGTGCGCCAGGTCCGGCTTTCTTT
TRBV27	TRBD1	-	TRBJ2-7	CASSLGTGNNEQYF	TGTGCCAGCAGTTTAGGGACAGGGAACAACGAGCAGTACTTC
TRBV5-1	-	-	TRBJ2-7	CASSLDAQVNYEQYF	TGCGCCAGCAGCTTGGATGCGCAGGTGAACTACGAGCAGTACTTC
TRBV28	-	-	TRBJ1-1	CASKGGPPNTEAFF	TGTGCCAGCAAGGGGGGGCCCCCAAACACTGAAGCTTTCTTT
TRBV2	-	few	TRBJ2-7	CACQGSYEQYF	TGTGCCTGTCAGGGATCCTACGAGCAGTACTTC
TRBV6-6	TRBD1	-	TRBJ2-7	CASGTGEQYEQYF	TGTGCCAGCGGGACAGGGGAACAGTACGAGCAGTACTTC
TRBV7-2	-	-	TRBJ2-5	CASSLSGRARGETQYF	TGTGCCAGCAGCTTAAGTGGCAGGGCTAGGGGAGAGACCCAGTACTTC
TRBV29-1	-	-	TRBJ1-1	CSVEIRSGGRSFF	TGCAGCGTTGAGATTAGGAGCGGGGGTAGGTCTTTCTTT
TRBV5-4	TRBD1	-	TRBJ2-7	CASSRDSREQYF	TGTGCCAGCAGCCGGGACAGCCGAGAGCAGTACTTC
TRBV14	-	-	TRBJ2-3	CARGRGSTDTQYF	TGTGCCCGAGGAAGGGGGTCCACAGATACGCAGTATTTT
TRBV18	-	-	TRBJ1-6	CASSPPRIYNSPLHF	TGTGCCAGCTCACCACCGCGGATTTATAATTCACCCCTCCACTTT
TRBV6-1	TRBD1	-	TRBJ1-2	CASGTARNYGYTF	TGTGCCAGCGGGACAGCCCGTAACTATGGCTACACCTTC
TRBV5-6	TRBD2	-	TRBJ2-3	CASSPEGGLAVHTDTQYF	TGTGCCAGCAGCCCCGAGGGGGGACTAGCGGTCCACACAGATACGCAGTATTTT
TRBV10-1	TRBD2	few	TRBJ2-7	CASSESSGGDEQYF	TGCGCCAGCAGTGAGAGTAGCGGGGGGGACGAGCAGTACTTC
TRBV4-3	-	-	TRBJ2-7	CASSQGRGREQYF	TGCGCCAGCAGCCAAGGCCGCGGTCGCGAGCAGTACTTC